The 4 T cell receptor beta chains given below trace back to one sample, sequenced in a study of blood T cell repertoires in COVID-19. Sequenced by immunoSEQ multiplex PCR; TCRdb stores in-frame clones only, minus some. The repertoire holds approximately 47,000 clones, with around 88% as singletons. The sequencing sample was made of peripheral blood. These receptors all stem from a woman aged 55-69 years with acute or convalescent COVID-19.

This clone has just one count. This chain joins TRBV3-1 (or the pseudogene TRBV3-2) and TRBJ1-1; a possible D gene is TRBD1 (6 bases). Per germline, CDR1 LGHDT and CDR2 YNNKEL (reference sequence). The CDR3 loop spans 16 amino acids. Trimming left V 0 bases short and J 4 bases short, with 15 bases between. The CDR3 DNA reads as TGTGCCAGCAGCCAAGATTGGCGGGGGGCGAGCACTGAAGCTTTCTTT. This sequence encodes CASSQDWRGASTEAFF.

The chain links TRBV19 to TRBJ2-7, with D unresolved. Germline-derived CDR1 and CDR2 are LNHDA and SQIVND (reference sequence). Trimming removed 4 bases at V and 3 bases at J, with 19 bases between. The CDR3 length is 16 residues. Written as DNA, the CDR3 is TGTGCCAGTAGTACCGCAGGCTCCCCGTTCGTCTACGAGCAGTACTTC. Protein sequence: CASSTAGSPFVYEQYF.

V is TRBV12-3 or TRBV12-4 and J is TRBJ1-2, with D possibly being TRBD1 (6 bases). The CDR3 is 12 amino acids. V gave up 3 bases and J gave up 7 bases, with 9 bases separating them. The CDR3 sequence is CASSFRDIGYTF. In DNA, the CDR3 is TGTGCCAGCAGTTTCCGGGACATTGGCTACACCTTC.

This clone was recorded once. This chain uses TRBV6-5 with TRBJ1-3; maybe TRBD1 (6 bases). Trimming took 4 bases from V and 2 from J, leaving 12 bases between them. This CDR3 region has 15 residues. Germline V CDR1 and CDR2: MNHEY, SVGAGI. CDR3 sequence: CASSFGGKAGNTIYF. The CDR3, as DNA: TGTGCCAGCAGTTTTGGGGGCAAGGCTGGAAACACCATATATTTT.